The next 30 T cell receptor beta chains were all read from a single sample in a study of blood T cell repertoires in COVID-19. The protocol was immunoSEQ multiplex PCR, while the TCRdb copy is restricted to in-frame clones and leaves out a portion. The sample has around 450,000 clones; roughly 90% are singletons. Material for sequencing was PBMCs or T cells enriched from blood (not recorded which). The source is a young woman who had recovered from COVID-19.

This chain joins TRBV12-5 and TRBJ2-2; D ambiguous. Trimming removed 4 bases at V and 4 bases at J, with 7 bases between. This CDR3 has 13 residues. CDR1 and CDR2 from the germline V gene are LGHNT and FRNRAP. CDR3: CASGSPGTGELFF. The CDR3 DNA sequence: TGTGCTAGTGGTTCACCAGGCACCGGGGAGCTGTTTTTT.

The V and J genes are TRBV9 and TRBJ1-3, with a possible D match to TRBD1 (5 bases). Germline values: CDR1 SGDLS, CDR2 YYNGEE. V was trimmed by 4 bases and J by 0 bases, leaving 14 bases between them. The CDR3 runs 16 residues. CDR3 in amino acids: CASSPDGGNSGNTIYF. As DNA, the CDR3 is TGTGCCAGCAGCCCAGACGGGGGGAACTCTGGAAACACCATATATTTT.

This chain uses TRBV5-1 with TRBJ2-5, with 13 nucleotides matching TRBD2. CDR1 and CDR2 from the germline V gene are SGHRS and YFSETQ. CDR3 length equals 16 residues. J was trimmed by 5 bases and V by 4 bases; bases with no gene match: 8. CDR3 DNA: TGCGCCAGCAGCCCCGGTGGGACTAGCGGGGATGAGACCCAGTACTTC. Protein sequence: CASSPGGTSGDETQYF.

The V call is TRBV15, the J call TRBJ1-6; 8 nucleotides align to TRBD1. This CDR3 contains 15 residues. CDR1 and CDR2 from the germline V gene are LNHNV and YYDKDF (reference sequence). After removal of 6 bases from V and 5 bases from J, the junction contained 6 bases not matched to a gene. The CDR3 coding sequence is TGTGCCACCAGACGGACAGGGAGGGATAATTCACCCCTCCACTTT. It codes for CATRRTGRDNSPLHF. The full variable domain, completed using reference TRBV15 and TRBJ1-6, is DAMVIQNPRYQVTQFGKPVTLSCSQTLNHNVMYWYQQKSSQAPKLLFHYYDKDFNNEADTPDNFQSRRPNTSFCFLDIRSPGLGDTAMYLCATRRTGRDNSPLHFGNGTRLTVT.

This clone was seen only once. The chain has TRBV5-8 and TRBJ1-1; 9 bases match TRBD1. Germline V CDR1 and CDR2: SGHTS, YDEGEE. This CDR3 region has 14 residues. V shed 0 bases, J shed 4 bases, and the junction held 1 base outside the gene matches. The CDR3 sequence: CASSLGDRVTEAFF. CDR3 bases: TGTGCCAGCAGCTTGGGGGACAGGGTCACTGAAGCTTTCTTT.

This rearrangement joins TRBV3-1 (or the pseudogene TRBV3-2) to TRBJ2-7; D might be TRBD1 (6 bases). CDR1 LGHDT and CDR2 YNNKEL come from the germline V gene (reference sequence). This CDR3 has 14 amino acids. Deletions cut 3 bases from V and 0 bases from J, with 9 bases between. CDR3 sequence reads: CASSHGRGSYEQYF. The CDR3 nucleotides are TGTGCCAGCAGCCATGGCAGGGGCTCCTACGAGCAGTACTTC.

This clone has a handful of counts. This chain connects TRBV6-5 to TRBJ1-2; possibly TRBD1 for D (5 bases). V lost 0 bases, J lost 12 bases, and 17 bases lay in between. CDR1 is MNHEY, CDR2 SVGAGI, per germline. The length of the CDR3 is 14 residues. The chain's CDR3 is CASSYSRGGDLHTF. The DNA for the CDR3 is TGTGCCAGCAGTTACTCGAGGGGAGGGGATCTTCACACCTTC.

This chain joins TRBV11-2 and TRBJ1-4; no firm D call. Per the germline V gene, CDR1 is SGHAT and CDR2 is FQNNGV. V shed 1 base and J shed 4 bases, with 7 bases lying between them. The CDR3 is 14 amino acids. CDR3 sequence (DNA): TGTGCCAGCAGCTTAGGGCGACTTAATGAAAAACTGTTTTTT. As protein: CASSLGRLNEKLFF.

The rearrangement uses TRBV2 and TRBJ2-1; 7 bases fit TRBD1. Germline CDR1 SNHLY, CDR2 FYNNEI. V lost 2 bases to trimming and J lost 4 bases; unmatched junction nucleotides: 5. The CDR3 spans 15 residues. The CDR3 bases are TGTGCCAGCAGTGAACAGGGGGTCTCTTACAATGAGCAGTTCTTC. Its translation is CASSEQGVSYNEQFF.

This sequence joins TRBV19 and TRBJ2-7; D might be TRBD1 (5 bases). V gave up 4 bases and J gave up 3 bases, with 13 bases separating them. Germline values: CDR1 LNHDA, CDR2 SQIVND (reference sequence). This CDR3 is built from 14 residues. CDR3 sequence reads: CASSRSSRDYEQYF. The CDR3 DNA reads as TGTGCCAGTAGTAGGTCCAGCAGGGACTACGAGCAGTACTTC.

The rearrangement joins TRBV5-4 to TRBJ2-2; no firm D call. Trimming cost V 4 bases and J 5 bases, with 6 bases left between them. Per germline, CDR1 SGHNT and CDR2 YYREEE (reference sequence). This CDR3 spans 12 amino acids. CDR3 amino acids: CASSPLTGELFF. CDR3 bases: TGTGCCAGCAGCCCCCTAACCGGGGAGCTGTTTTTT.

V usage is TRBV2 and J usage is TRBJ1-1, with D maybe TRBD1 (5 bases). Germline CDR1 is SNHLY and CDR2 is FYNNEI. This CDR3 region has 12 residues. V was cut by 4 bases and J by 11 bases, with 14 bases left in between. The CDR3 region is CASSGNRLTAFF. CDR3 sequence (DNA): TGTGCCAGCAGTGGCAACAGGCTTACGGCTTTCTTT. The full variable domain, with the rest looked up from reference TRBV2 and TRBJ1-1, is EPEVTQTPSHQVTQMGQEVILRCVPISNHLYFYWYRQILGQKVEFLVSFYNNEISEKSEIFDDQFSVERPDGSNFTLKIRSTKLEDSAMYFCASSGNRLTAFFGQGTRLTVV.

The CDR3 loop reads CASSEPFPGLEQETQYF. The CDR3 region has the DNA TGTGCCAGCAGTGAACCGTTTCCGGGACTAGAACAAGAGACCCAGTACTTC. This chain joins TRBV2 and TRBJ2-5; TRBD2 matches 8 bases. Germline V gives CDR1 SNHLY, CDR2 FYNNEI. The CDR3 is 17 amino acids. J was trimmed by 2 bases and V by 2 bases; bases with no gene match: 10.

The V gene is TRBV15, the J gene TRBJ1-1; 7 bases fit TRBD1. Per germline, CDR1 LNHNV and CDR2 YYDKDF (reference sequence). The CDR3 sequence is 13 residues long. Trimming at V came to 4 bases and at J to 7 bases, leaving 6 bases not matched to a gene. CDR3 sequence reads: CATSNRGGSEAFF. The CDR3 bases are TGTGCCACCAGCAATAGAGGGGGCAGTGAAGCTTTCTTT.

This chain joins TRBV5-4 and TRBJ2-5; D unresolved. The germline V gene encodes CDR1 SGHNT and CDR2 YYREEE (reference sequence). CDR3 length: 12 residues. Trimming cost V 2 bases and J 5 bases, with 7 bases left between them. CDR3 amino acids: CASSFPAETQYF. The CDR3 bases are TGTGCCAGCAGCTTCCCCGCGGAGACCCAGTACTTC.

The rearrangement joins TRBV6-6 to TRBJ1-4; D unclear. This CDR3 comprises 13 residues. The V gene's germline CDR1 is MNHNY and CDR2 SVGAGI (reference sequence). Trimming removed 3 bases at V and 4 bases at J, with 6 bases between. The DNA for the CDR3 is TGTGCCAGCAGTTATCCGGGTAATGAAAAACTGTTTTTT. This sequence encodes CASSYPGNEKLFF.

This sequence joins TRBV5-1 and TRBJ1-1; D is unresolved. CDR3 length equals 15 residues. The V and J ends lost 4 bases and 1 base respectively, with 14 bases between them. Germline V gene data show CDR1 as SGHRS and CDR2 as YFSETQ. This CDR3 reads CASSPRAGGNTEAFF. CDR3 nucleotides: TGCGCCAGCAGCCCAAGGGCGGGAGGGAACACTGAAGCTTTCTTT.

The chain employs TRBV28 and TRBJ1-2, with D hard to call. Trimming removed 4 bases at V and 2 bases at J, with 17 bases between. Germline V gives CDR1 MDHEN, CDR2 SYDVKM. The CDR3 spans 16 residues. CDR3 in DNA: TGTGCCAGCAGTTCCCCGTTCGAAAACGCGAACTATGGCTACACCTTC. It translates to CASSSPFENANYGYTF.

The rearrangement links TRBV6-6 to TRBJ1-1, with 8 bases aligning to TRBD1. Per germline, CDR1 MNHNY and CDR2 SVGAGI (reference sequence). The trim removed 2 bases at V and 3 bases at J, leaving 5 bases unmatched. This CDR3 spans 15 amino acids. The CDR3 DNA reads as TGTGCCAGCAGTTACACTAAGACAGGGGACACTGAAGCTTTCTTT. Amino acids: CASSYTKTGDTEAFF.

The chain combines TRBV18 with TRBJ1-6; D not certain. V lost 2 bases and J lost 7, with 18 bases in between. CDR3 length equals 17 residues. CDR1 is KGHSH, CDR2 LQKENI, per germline. The CDR3 protein is CASSPVTARAGNSPLHF. The CDR3, as DNA: TGTGCCAGCTCACCAGTTACCGCGCGGGCAGGAAATTCACCCCTCCACTTT.

This clone has more than one count but fewer than ten. This chain links TRBV28 with TRBJ1-3, with D maybe TRBD1 (5 bases). CDR3 size: 16 residues. Looked up from germline, CDR1 is MDHEN and CDR2 is SYDVKM. Trimming cost V 3 bases and J 2 bases, with 14 bases left between them. The DNA of the CDR3 is TGTGCCAGCAGTTTCATTCGGTCAGGGACTGGAAACACCATATATTTT. It encodes CASSFIRSGTGNTIYF. The full variable domain, its missing parts supplied by reference TRBV28 and TRBJ1-3, is DVKVTQSSRYLVKRTGEKVFLECVQDMDHENMFWYRQDPGLGLRLIYFSYDVKMKEKGDIPEGYSVSREKKERFSLILESASTNQTSMYLCASSFIRSGTGNTIYFGEGSWLTVV.

The chain combines TRBV5-6 with TRBJ1-2; D not certain. The V end lost 2 bases, the J end lost 1 base, and 12 bases lay between the germline ends. Germline V CDR1 and CDR2: SGHDT, YYEEEE. The CDR3 is made up of 15 amino acids. The CDR3 loop reads CASSFIPTLNYGYTF. CDR3 DNA sequence: TGTGCCAGCAGCTTTATTCCGACTCTTAACTATGGCTACACCTTC.

The V and J genes are TRBV6-6 and TRBJ2-3; TRBD1 matches 11 bases. The CDR3 is made up of 17 amino acids. Unmatched junction bases numbered 11, after V lost 5 bases and J lost 4 bases. The germline CDR1 and CDR2 sequences are MNHNY and SVGAGI (reference sequence). The CDR3 sequence is CASSPTPGQGDSDTQYF. In DNA form, the CDR3 reads TGTGCCAGCAGTCCTACCCCGGGACAGGGGGATTCAGATACGCAGTATTTT.

The chain uses TRBV2 and TRBJ1-1, with 8 positions matching TRBD1. This CDR3 spans 15 amino acids. After removal of 4 bases from V and 4 bases from J, the junction contained 8 bases not matched to a gene. Per germline, CDR1 SNHLY and CDR2 FYNNEI. For the CDR3, the DNA is TGTGCCAGCAGTGTTTCAGGGGGCTATACCACTGAAGCTTTCTTT. It translates to CASSVSGGYTTEAFF.

CDR3 nucleotides: TGTGCCAGCAGCTGGGACGGACGGGGGACAGATACGCAGTATTTT. Translated: CASSWDGRGTDTQYF. The chain combines TRBV5-5 with TRBJ2-3, with a tentative D call TRBD2 (6 bases). Germline assignment: CDR1 SGHKS and CDR2 YYEKEE (reference sequence). Trimming pared 3 bases from V and 3 bases from J, leaving 14 bases between. There are 15 residues in the CDR3.

The rearrangement links TRBV30 to TRBJ1-2; TRBD1 might be the D (6 bases). Germline lookup yields CDR1 GTSNPN and CDR2 SVGIG (reference sequence). Trimming pared 7 bases from V and 8 bases from J, leaving 17 bases between. CDR3 size: 12 residues. CDR3 region: CASLQGPGGYTF. The CDR3 DNA reads TGTGCCTCACTCCAGGGGCCGGGGGGCTACACCTTC.

V usage is TRBV18 and J usage is TRBJ1-2; 10 bases align to TRBD1. Trimming removed 6 bases from V and 6 bases from J; junction bases left unmatched: 4. CDR1 is KGHSH, CDR2 LQKENI, per germline. The CDR3 covers 13 residues. This CDR3 is CASSRDRGDGYTF. The CDR3 region has the DNA TGTGCCAGCTCGCGGGACAGGGGTGATGGCTACACCTTC.

The rearrangement uses TRBV21-1 and TRBJ2-7; the table's D call TRBD1 went unverified against the DNA. TRBV21-1 is assigned pseudogene status. The CDR3 sequence is 14 residues long. CDR3 bases: TGTGCCAGCACCCCAGGGACAGGGGCGTGGGAGCAGTACTTC. Residues: CASTPGTGAWEQYF.

The chain recombines TRBV19 with TRBJ2-5; a weak D match, TRBD1 (5 bases). Germline V CDR1 and CDR2: LNHDA, SQIVND (reference sequence). V was shortened by 5 bases and J by 2 bases, with 12 bases between the two germline ends. The CDR3 has 14 residues. The CDR3 DNA follows: TGTGCCAGTAGTCCGACAGACCTTCAAGAGACCCAGTACTTC. This translates into CASSPTDLQETQYF.

The chain uses TRBV2 and TRBJ2-5; TRBD2 agrees at 8 bases. The V segment lost 6 bases and the J segment 3 bases; nucleotides outside the gene matches: 3. Germline assignment: CDR1 SNHLY and CDR2 FYNNEI. The CDR3 spans 13 residues. The CDR3 bases are TGTGCCAGCAGGTTAGCGGGGAAAGAGACCCAGTACTTC. It translates to CASRLAGKETQYF.